This is a list of T cell receptor beta chains from one sample in a study of CD8 T cells in ankylosing spondylitis. TCRdb used MiXCR to reprocess the 5' RACE reads, holding one entry per CDR3 protein. The table includes hundreds of thousands of distinct CDR3 sequences, roughly 25% detected once. Source material: blood, either unsorted or a sorted T cell fraction (not recorded which). These receptors originate from a male donor with ankylosing spondylitis. CDR3s include the opening cysteine and the closing phenylalanine or tryptophan. D genes are given only for firm matches. Clone sizes are given selectively: once, few, many, or a class where the clone is expanded.

J | V | D | size | CDR3 | DNA
TRBJ1-1 | TRBV3-1 | NA | NA | CASSQVKDTEAFF | TGTGCCAGCAGCCAAGTTAAGGACACTGAAGCTTTCTTT
TRBJ2-1 | TRBV10-3 | TRBD1 | NA | CAISRVPGQGAWEQFF | TGTGCCATCAGTCGGGTCCCGGGACAGGGGGCATGGGAGCAGTTCTTC
TRBJ2-1 | TRBV11-2 | NA | NA | CASSLGQGILLEQFF | TGTGCCAGCAGCTTAGGGCAGGGTATACTACTCGAGCAGTTCTTC
TRBJ2-3 | TRBV20-1 | TRBD2 | NA | CSARVGGNTDTQYF | TGCAGTGCTAGGGTGGGAGGGAACACAGATACGCAGTATTTT
TRBJ2-1 | TRBV6-5 | NA | many | CASSYGAGSYNEQFF | TGTGCCAGCAGTTATGGGGCGGGTTCCTACAATGAGCAGTTCTTC
TRBJ2-2 | TRBV20-1 | NA | NA | CSAPPGQNTGELFF | TGCAGTGCCCCCCCGGGACAGAACACCGGGGAGCTGTTTTTT
TRBJ2-3 | TRBV5-1 | NA | NA | CASSLLSGVGYTQYF | TGCGCCAGCAGCCTCCTATCGGGGGTGGGTTATACGCAGTATTTT
TRBJ2-1 | TRBV2 | NA | once | CASSEATTNEQFF | TGTGCCAGCAGTGAAGCGACCACTAATGAGCAGTTCTTC
TRBJ1-3 | TRBV7-2 | TRBD1 | NA | CASSLATGDGNTIYF | TGTGCCAGCAGCCTGGCGACAGGGGATGGAAACACCATATATTTT
TRBJ2-3 | TRBV20-1 | TRBD2 | NA | CSATPGLAGDEDTQYF | TGCAGTGCTACCCCGGGACTAGCGGGAGACGAAGATACGCAGTATTTT
TRBJ1-1 | TRBV25-1 | NA | NA | CASSEYGRLNTEAFF | TGTGCCAGCAGTGAATACGGCAGGTTGAACACTGAAGCTTTCTTT
TRBJ2-7 | TRBV20-1 | TRBD2 | NA | CSARGAGFGEQYF | TGCAGTGCTAGAGGAGCGGGATTCGGAGAGCAGTACTTC
TRBJ2-4 | TRBV28 | TRBD1 | once | CASRAGTGGNIQYF | TGTGCCAGCAGGGCCGGGACAGGGGGGAACATTCAGTACTTC
TRBJ2-2 | TRBV6-1 | NA | NA | CASSEAWGSGELFF | TGTGCCAGCAGTGAAGCGTGGGGTTCCGGGGAGCTGTTTTTT
TRBJ2-5 | TRBV6-1 | NA | NA | CASSEPGAGAQYF | TGTGCCAGCAGTGAACCGGGGGCAGGGGCCCAGTACTTC
TRBJ1-1 | TRBV29-1 | NA | NA | CSVASGIPNTEAFF | TGCAGCGTTGCGTCAGGGATTCCTAACACTGAAGCTTTCTTT
TRBJ1-5 | TRBV7-8 | TRBD1 | NA | CASSLTGVYSNQPQHF | TGTGCCAGCAGCTTGACAGGGGTCTATAGCAATCAGCCCCAGCATTTT
TRBJ1-1 | TRBV3-1 | NA | few | CASSHLGQNTEAFF | TGTGCCAGCAGCCACCTGGGTCAGAACACTGAAGCTTTCTTT
TRBJ2-5 | TRBV20-1 | NA | NA | CSASTAAHQETQYF | TGCAGTGCTAGCACGGCCGCCCACCAAGAGACCCAGTACTTC
TRBJ1-1 | TRBV4-1 | TRBD1 | many | CASSDRTGSSNEAFF | TGCGCCAGCAGCGACAGGACAGGCTCATCGAATGAAGCTTTCTTT
TRBJ1-5 | TRBV20-1 | NA | NA | CSAPQGLYSNQPQHF | TGCAGTGCGCCCCAGGGGTTGTATAGCAATCAGCCCCAGCATTTT
TRBJ2-1 | TRBV5-1 | NA | few | CASSLQSGSYNEQFF | TGCGCCAGCAGCTTGCAAAGCGGTTCCTACAATGAGCAGTTCTTC
TRBJ2-3 | TRBV4-2 | NA | few | CASSQDGPFTDTQYF | TGTGCCAGCAGCCAAGATGGGCCCTTCACAGATACGCAGTATTTT